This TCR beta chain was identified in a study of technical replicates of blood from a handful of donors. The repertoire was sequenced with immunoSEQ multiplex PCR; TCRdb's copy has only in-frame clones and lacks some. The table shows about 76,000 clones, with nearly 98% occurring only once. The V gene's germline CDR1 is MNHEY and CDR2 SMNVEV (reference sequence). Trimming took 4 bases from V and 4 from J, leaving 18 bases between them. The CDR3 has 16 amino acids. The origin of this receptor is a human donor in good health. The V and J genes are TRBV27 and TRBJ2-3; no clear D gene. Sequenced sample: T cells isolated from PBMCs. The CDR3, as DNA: TGTGCCAGCAGTTCAATACCCTACTCGCGGTCAGATACGCAGTATTTT. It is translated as CASSSIPYSRSDTQYF.